This TCR beta chain comes out of a study of cytomegalovirus exposure and HLA in healthy donors. Study overall: Earlier findings included nearly 120 million unique TCR beta sequences obtained from about 180 million T cells. Whole-study results and caveats: Most TCR sequences were rare, but some public TCRs occurred in many donors.

Germline values: CDR1 LGHNA, CDR2 YNFKEQ. The CDR3 is 18 residues long. Losses at the gene ends were 0 bases for V and 1 base for J; bases not matched to a gene: 10. Turning to this clone: What it recognizes is unknown.

A multiplex PCR was run with 60 Vbeta primers and 13 Jbeta primers. TCRdb's table, derived via immunoSEQ multiplex PCR, lists solely in-frame clones and lacks some. Here the sample table reports over 100,000 clones. Sequenced sample: PBMCs. The gene calls are TRBV4-2 and TRBJ2-5; 8 nucleotides align to TRBD2. The TCR originated in a man aged 25-45 years in good health and CMV-seronegative. The CDR3 spells CASSQDKGSGGAQETQYF. The CDR3 DNA reads as TGTGCCAGCAGCCAAGATAAGGGAAGCGGGGGAGCCCAAGAGACCCAGTACTTC.